What follows are 8 T cell receptor beta chains derived from one specimen sequenced in a study of T cell clonotyping in hematopoietic cell transplantation. The table came from immunoSEQ multiplex PCR; TCRdb's copy has only in-frame clones and leaves some out. The sample shows 5,000 or so clones, 75% to 80% of them seen only once. The sequencing here drew on peripheral blood mononuclear cells, taken 30 days after allogeneic stem cell transplant. The receptors come from a male patient aged 55-69 years who had an allogeneic stem cell transplant from an unrelated donor, so the T cells may come from the graft donor. Some clones in this sample may be carry-over from other donors' samples.

The chain links TRBV7-2 to TRBJ1-3, with a possible D match to TRBD1 (5 bases). V was clipped by 5 bases and J by 1 base, with 6 bases between them. Germline loops: CDR1 SGHTA, CDR2 FQGNSA. The CDR3 is 13 amino acids. The chain's CDR3 is CASSRGSGNTIYF. The CDR3 bases are TGTGCCAGCAGCCGGGGGTCTGGAAACACCATATATTTT.

CDR3 protein: CASSSLLVRGTDTQYF. The CDR3 DNA sequence: TGTGCCAGCAGCTCATTACTAGTGAGGGGCACAGATACGCAGTATTTT. The V call is TRBV7-8, the J call TRBJ2-3; weak D call: TRBD2 (5 bases). Deletions cut 4 bases from V and 1 base from J, with 15 bases between. The CDR3 spans 16 residues. Germline V CDR1 and CDR2: SGHVS, FQNEAQ.

The chain has TRBV6-5 and TRBJ2-7, with no clear D. The ends were cut back, 8 bases at V and 0 bases at J, with 14 bases in the middle. This CDR3 region has 14 residues. The germline CDR1 and CDR2 sequences are MNHEY and SVGAGI. This CDR3 reads CASARNRDSYEQYF. The CDR3 coding sequence is TGTGCCAGCGCTCGGAACAGAGACTCCTACGAGCAGTACTTC.

This chain uses TRBV5-1 with TRBJ2-7; the D gene could be TRBD1 or TRBD2 (5 bases each). V was trimmed by 6 bases and J by 3 bases, leaving 13 bases between them. The CDR3 has 13 amino acids. Germline V gene sequence: CDR1 SGHRS, CDR2 YFSETQ. For the CDR3, the DNA is TGCGCCAGCACCTCGGGACGGATCTACGAGCAGTACTTC. Its protein is CASTSGRIYEQYF.

This clone is medium-sized (0.01 to 0.1%) in the sample. The sample holds other DNA sequences that translate to the same CDR3. V and J are TRBV13 and TRBJ1-1, with no clear D. CDR3 length: 14 amino acids. Germline loops: CDR1 PRHDT, CDR2 FYEKMQ (reference sequence). V gave up 0 bases and J gave up 3 bases, with 8 bases separating them. For the CDR3, the DNA is TGTGCCAGCAGCTTAGGGGGGAGGGACACTGAAGCTTTCTTT. It translates to CASSLGGRDTEAFF.

The V and J genes are TRBV19 and TRBJ1-6; weak D call: TRBD1 (6 bases). The germline V gene has CDR1 LNHDA and CDR2 SQIVND (reference sequence). Deletions cut 6 bases from V and 0 bases from J, with 12 bases between. This CDR3 has 16 residues. The CDR3 sequence: CASRTDRSSYNSPLHF. DNA of the CDR3: TGTGCCAGTAGGACCGACAGGAGCTCCTATAATTCACCCCTCCACTTT.

The V and J genes are TRBV4-1 and TRBJ1-4; 7 bases match TRBD1. The CDR3 sequence is 15 residues long. Unmatched junction bases numbered 10, after V lost 4 bases and J lost 8 bases. Germline V CDR1 and CDR2: MGHRA, YSYEKL. CDR3 residues: CASSPDWAGGEKLFF. The CDR3 DNA reads as TGCGCCAGCAGCCCAGATTGGGCAGGGGGAGAAAAACTGTTTTTT.

This clone was counted once. One end of the junction fails to match germline, which may point to a read error. This chain uses TRBV7-7 with TRBJ2-1; D is unresolved. This CDR3 has 14 residues. The germline V gene encodes CDR1 SSHAT and CDR2 FNYEAQ (reference sequence). The CDR3 DNA reads as TGTGCTAGCAGCTTAGAAAGGGTATCTAATGAGCAGTTCTTC. Protein sequence: CASSLERVSNEQFF.